Included here is one T cell receptor (beta chain) sequence, with context. Data came from immunoSEQ multiplex PCR; TCRdb stores just in-frame clones and leaves some out. The data contain more than 50,000 clones, roughly 86% of them seen just once; the ten biggest clones take up about 2.4%. This specimen belongs to a study of OX40 agonist ivuxolimab in advanced cancers. This CDR3 is 15 amino acids long. The germline V gene encodes CDR1 LNHNV and CDR2 YYDKDF (reference sequence). V was cut by 1 base and J by 0 bases, with 9 bases left in between. The starting material was CD4+ or CD8+ T cells sorted from blood, obtained in a trial of the OX40 agonist ivuxolimab. The rearrangement joins TRBV15 to TRBJ1-1; D remains ambiguous. The TCR originated in an adult with an advanced solid tumor such as melanoma, head and neck, liver or kidney cancer. CDR3 bases: TGTGCCACCAGCAGAGGGGATTTTATGAACACTGAAGCTTTCTTT. This translates into CATSRGDFMNTEAFF.